These 15 T cell receptor beta chains were all obtained from the same sample, sequenced in a study of tumor-infiltrating lymphocytes in primary liver carcinoma. Each 20-30 mg portion of unsorted bulk tissue served as the source for co-extraction of RNA and DNA. TCR beta cDNA was reverse-transcribed from roughly 0.45 ug of total RNA. The reaction used a constant-region primer and ProtoScript II reverse transcriptase. Library construction for TCR beta comprised three nested multiplex PCR rounds performed with slightly modified ARM-PCR. A C-beta reverse primer and TRBV1-TRBV30 forward primers served in each of the first two PCR rounds, at 9 to 10 cycles apiece. Using its own MiXCR run on the multiplex PCR reads, TCRdb lists one record per CDR3 protein. The sample includes approximately 110,000 distinct CDR3 sequences, 64% of them seen just once. Sequenced sample: liver tumor tissue from sampling region 3. Subset meaning: tumor region T3, left-lateral pole. The receptors were sampled from a woman in her sixties with primary liver carcinoma and hepatitis B virus infection.

In regard to this clonotype: A junction boundary mismatches the germline segment, possibly from a read error. This chain joins TRBV29-1 and TRBJ2-3, with 8 nucleotides matching TRBD2. Germline CDR1 reads SQVTM; CDR2 reads ANQGSEA. The CDR3 length is 16 residues. The CDR3 protein is CSAEDMGAGGRDTQYF. Written as DNA, the CDR3 is TGCAGCGCTGAAGATATGGGTGCGGGAGGCAGAGATACGCAGTATTTT.

Comments on this clonotype: A much bigger clone sits one base away, suggesting this may be a read error. This CDR3 is missing its conserved last phenylalanine or tryptophan, likely due to a read error. The chain uses TRBV6-2 or TRBV6-3 and TRBJ2-2; D is perhaps TRBD2 (6 bases). Germline values: CDR1 MNHEY, CDR2 SVGEGT. Trimming removed 6 bases from V and 6 bases from J, with 14 bases in between. The CDR3 is 14 residues long. The CDR3 is CASSLRLESGELFI. CDR3 sequence (DNA): TGTGCCAGCAGCCTCAGACTAGAATCCGGGGAGCTGTTTATT.

Notes on this clonotype: The CDR3 does not end in the conserved phenylalanine or tryptophan, so this is likely a read error. The chain employs TRBV6-2 or TRBV6-3 and TRBJ1-1; possible D gene TRBD1, 5 bases. The CDR3 is 14 amino acids. Germline V gene data show CDR1 as MNHEY and CDR2 as SVGEGT. The CDR3 here is CVSSYAGWNTEAFL. DNA for the CDR3: TGTGTCAGCAGTTACGCAGGGTGGAACACTGAAGCTTTCTTG.

The V and J genes are TRBV28 and TRBJ2-7; TRBD2 is a possible D gene (6 bases). Germline loops: CDR1 MDHEN, CDR2 SYDVKM. V was cut by 3 bases and J by 6 bases, with 15 bases left in between. The CDR3 length is 14 residues. CDR3 coding DNA: TGTGCCAGCAGTTTTATAGGTGGGAGGAGCGAGCAGTACTTC. It codes for CASSFIGGRSEQYF.

This clonotype was detected only once. Relative to the germline gene, one junction end is altered; a read error may explain this. V and J are TRBV6-5 and TRBJ1-2; 7 nucleotides match TRBD1. CDR1 MNHEY and CDR2 SVGAGI come from the germline V gene. The CDR3 covers 14 residues. CDR3 DNA sequence: TGTGCCAGCAGCGTAAGACAGGGACGGTATGGCTGCACCTTC. Amino acid sequence: CASSVRQGRYGCTF.

This clonotype was detected many times. The chain uses TRBV12-3 or TRBV12-4 and TRBJ2-3; 10 bases line up with TRBD2. The CDR3 loop spans 15 amino acids. V was clipped by 11 bases and J by 5 bases; unmatched bases: 13. The CDR3 here is CAQYRLAGEGDTQYF. DNA of the CDR3: TGTGCCCAGTATAGGCTAGCGGGAGAAGGAGATACGCAGTATTTT.

This clonotype has just one count. This sequence may be a read error, since a much larger clone differs from it by one base. The rearrangement joins TRBV7-9 to TRBJ1-1; D may be TRBD1 (5 bases). From germline, CDR1 is SEHNR and CDR2 FQNEAQ (reference sequence). This CDR3 spans 14 amino acids. Here the CDR3 reads CASSPARVNIEAFF. The CDR3 nucleotides are TGTGCCAGCAGCCCGGCCAGGGTAAACATTGAAGCTTTCTTT.

This clonotype was detected a few times. A much larger clonotype is one base distant, so this may be a read error. V is TRBV5-4 and J is TRBJ1-2; weak D call: TRBD1 (6 bases). There are 15 residues in the CDR3. Germline V gene sequence: CDR1 SGHNT, CDR2 YYREEE (reference sequence). The V and J ends lost 3 bases and 10 bases respectively, with 22 bases between them. In DNA, the CDR3 is TGTGCCAGCAGCTACAGTCTACAGGGACTCGGTGACTACACCTTC. This sequence encodes CASSYSLQGLGDYTF.

For this clonotype: Compared with germline, one end of the junction differs, possibly owing to a read error. CDR3 loop: CASTYFPTGGGTDMQYF. The CDR3 bases are TGTGCCAGCACTTACTTCCCGACGGGAGGGGGCACAGATATGCAGTATTTT. The chain joins TRBV6-5 to TRBJ2-3; the D gene is possibly TRBD2 (8 bases). CDR1 MNHEY and CDR2 SVGAGI come from the germline V gene. The CDR3 runs to 17 residues.

The chain combines TRBV11-2 with TRBJ2-1, with TRBD2 matching over 12 bases. Germline V gene sequence: CDR1 SGHAT, CDR2 FQNNGV. J gave up 9 bases and V 4 bases, and 7 bases lay outside the gene matches. The CDR3 sequence is 15 residues long. CDR3 nucleotide sequence: TGTGCCAGCAGCTCCCGGACTAGCGGGAAGCTTGAGCAGTTCTTC. Translating gives CASSSRTSGKLEQFF. Supplemented by reference TRBV11-2 and TRBJ2-1, the full variable domain reads EAGVAQSPRYKIIEKRQSVAFWCNPISGHATLYWYQQILGQGPKLLIQFQNNGVVDDSQLPKDRFSAERLKGVDSTLKIQPAKLEDSAVYLCASSSRTSGKLEQFFGPGTRLTVL.

The chain uses TRBV20-1 and TRBJ2-3; tentative D call: TRBD2 (6 bases). The germline V gene has CDR1 DFQATT and CDR2 SNEGSKA (reference sequence). The CDR3 sequence is 12 residues long. Between the trimmed V and J ends, which lost 6 bases and 8 bases, there was a span of 15 bases. The CDR3 loop reads CSANRRGGTQYF. The CDR3 DNA follows: TGCAGTGCCAACCGACGGGGAGGTACGCAGTATTTT.

Note on this clonotype: A much larger clone differs from this one at a single base, so this may be a read error. The rearrangement links TRBV12-3 or TRBV12-4 to TRBJ2-2; 13 bases line up with TRBD2. The CDR3 runs 15 residues. The CDR3 nucleotides read TGTGTCAGCACTCCAACTAGCGGGGGGGCCGGGGAGCTGTTTTTT. This translates into CVSTPTSGGAGELFF.

Regarding this clonotype: The junction departs from germline at one end; a sequencing error may be responsible. The rearrangement links TRBV20-1 to TRBJ1-2; TRBD1 is a possible D gene (6 bases). This CDR3 is built from 14 residues. Germline V gene sequence: CDR1 DFQATT, CDR2 SNEGSKA (reference sequence). The CDR3 DNA sequence: TGCAGTGCTAGAGTAACAGGGTTGGACTATGGCTACGCCTTC. Protein product: CSARVTGLDYGYAF.

This clonotype was recorded once. A much larger clone differs from this one at a single base, so this may be a read error. This chain uses TRBV5-1 with TRBJ2-2; D gene unclear. The CDR3 extends over 16 amino acids. The V gene's germline CDR1 is SGHRS and CDR2 YFSETQ. In DNA, the CDR3 is TGCGCCAGCAGCTTGGCCAAAAGCAGGAACACCCGGGAGCTGTTTTTT. Translation gives CASSLAKSRNTRELFF.

The J gene is TRBJ1-5, the V gene TRBV7-8; D gene unclear. The CDR3 sequence is 16 residues long. Germline values: CDR1 SGHVS, CDR2 FQNEAQ. V lost 1 base and J lost 1, with 11 bases in between. DNA for the CDR3: TGTGCCAGCAGCTTAGTAAGATCACAGAGCAATCAGCCCCAGCATTTT. Translating gives CASSLVRSQSNQPQHF.